Each of the 30 T cell receptor beta chains below was sequenced from the same sample in a study of regulatory T cells in long-lasting Graves disease (dated by TCRdb to the early 2020s). Per the publication, the time point label means: newly diagnosed GD, antithyroid drugs for less than 3 months. RNA was extracted from PBMCs in TRIzol for both TCR sequencing and RNA sequencing. The receptor library was made with multiplex PCR. Sequencing was carried out with an Illumina HiSeq 4000. iRepertoire HTBI primers and Arm-PCR amplification of CDR3 regions were used to construct TCR beta libraries. The public reads were run again by TCRdb, first through fastp at Q25 and then through MiXCR, and only productive beta chains were kept. CDR3 protein sequences are deduplicated, and each keeps its most common genes and DNA. This sample has 400,000 to 500,000 distinct CDR3 sequences in its table, and about a sixth of those were observed once. The ten biggest clones cover 9.5% to 12% of the sample.

This same sample was also part of a study on T cells in Graves' hyperthyroidism and ophthalmopathy.

The starting material was peripheral blood mononuclear cells (PBMCs), obtained at new diagnosis, from a patient treated with antithyroid drugs. These receptors all stem from a woman in her 30s with Graves disease. Donor details come from another sample of the same person, matched by shared clones.

A single count supports this clonotype. The rearrangement joins TRBV30 to TRBJ2-4; 9 bases are shared with TRBD2. The J call may be incorrect, as the DNA end agrees better with TRBJ2-1. The V gene's germline CDR1 is GTSNPN and CDR2 SVGIG (reference sequence). This CDR3 has 13 amino acids. The CDR3 region has the DNA TGTGCCAGTAGTATAGGCGGGAGGGCCGTGCAGTTCTTC. Translating gives CASSIGGRAVQFF.

This clonotype occurred many times. The chain carries TRBV6-1 and TRBJ2-7; 9 bases match TRBD1. This CDR3 contains 15 residues. V lost 7 bases to trimming and J lost 2 bases; unmatched junction nucleotides: 9. Germline V gene lookup returns CDR1 MNHNS and CDR2 SASEGT. The CDR3: CASTYRGTGTYEQYF. The DNA of the CDR3 is TGTGCCAGCACCTACCGGGGGACAGGGACCTACGAGCAGTACTTC.

J is TRBJ2-7 and V is TRBV20-1; TRBD1 aligns across 9 bases. The CDR3 extends over 15 amino acids. Unmatched junction bases numbered 9, after V lost 1 base and J lost 5 bases. The V gene's germline CDR1 is DFQATT and CDR2 SNEGSKA (reference sequence). CDR3 nucleotides: TGCAGTGCTAGAGCACCAGCTTGGACAGGGGACGAGCAGTACTTC. This codes for CSARAPAWTGDEQYF.

Remarks on this clonotype: A read error may be the cause here, since a much bigger clone is one base away. CDR3 residues: CAWKRTAGYERYF. The DNA for the CDR3 is TGTGCCTGGAAAAGGACAGCCGGCTACGAGCGGTACTTC. This chain uses TRBV30 with TRBJ2-7, with a weak D call TRBD1 (6 bases). The CDR3 consists of 13 residues. From germline, CDR1 is GTSNPN and CDR2 SVGIG (reference sequence).

In this sample, this clonotype turned up many times. The V call is TRBV7-8, the J call TRBJ2-3, with 11 bases that match TRBD2. The trim removed 5 bases at V and 5 bases at J, leaving 9 bases unmatched. The CDR3 runs 16 residues. Germline CDR1 reads SGHVS; CDR2 reads FQNEAQ. In DNA, the CDR3 is TGTGCCAGCAGCCCGAGGACTAGCGGGCCCGGAGATACGCAGTATTTT. It is translated as CASSPRTSGPGDTQYF.

There are a few counts of this clonotype. A much larger clone is a single base away; this may be a read error. V usage is TRBV28 and J usage is TRBJ2-5, with D maybe TRBD2 (5 bases). V lost 7 bases to trimming and J lost 7 bases, with 19 bases between them. Germline assignment: CDR1 MDHEN and CDR2 SYDVKM. CDR3 length: 14 residues. CDR3 nucleotide sequence: TGTGCCAGCACCGCCGGACTGTGGGTTAGGACCCAGTACTTC. As protein: CASTAGLWVRTQYF.

This clonotype was observed many times. This sequence joins TRBV7-2 and TRBJ2-5; 8 nucleotides align to TRBD1. This CDR3 is 15 amino acids long. V dropped 5 bases and J dropped 4; count of bases not matched to a gene: 9. The V gene's germline CDR1 is SGHTA and CDR2 FQGNSA. The CDR3 region is CASSEIRGRAETQYF. CDR3 bases: TGTGCCAGCAGCGAAATCAGGGGGCGGGCAGAGACCCAGTACTTC.

This clonotype was counted ten times or more. The DNA for the CDR3 is TGTGCCAGCAGTTTGCCAGTCCGGTGGAATTCACCCCTCCACTTT. This translates into CASSLPVRWNSPLHF. The V and J genes are TRBV28 and TRBJ1-6; no reliable D call. Germline values: CDR1 MDHEN, CDR2 SYDVKM. CDR3 length: 15 residues. V lost 3 bases and J lost 7, with 13 bases in between.

The table lists this clonotype with many counts. This sequence joins TRBV24-1 and TRBJ2-2; no definite D call. CDR3 size: 13 residues. Germline CDR1 is KGHDR and CDR2 is SFDVKD. Trimming left V 12 bases short and J 1 base short, with 11 bases between. CDR3 sequence (DNA): TGTGCCCATCAGCCGGGGAACACCGGGGAGCTGTTTTTT. Its translation is CAHQPGNTGELFF.

The rearrangement joins TRBV6-9 to TRBJ2-7; 8 bases agree with TRBD2. J gave up 1 base and V 3 bases, and 5 bases lay outside the gene matches. The CDR3 extends over 15 amino acids. Germline CDR1 reads MNHGY; CDR2 reads SVAAGI. The CDR3 loop is CASSYTGGGSYEQYF. The DNA for the CDR3 is TGTGCCAGCAGTTACACGGGAGGGGGTTCCTACGAGCAGTACTTC.

This chain connects TRBV12-5 to TRBJ2-1, with D unresolved. This CDR3 has 12 residues. The V gene's germline CDR1 is LGHNT and CDR2 FRNRAP. V dropped 8 bases and J dropped 4 bases, with 9 bases sitting between them. The CDR3 loop is CASTHSYNEQFF. Here the CDR3 DNA reads TGTGCTAGTACTCACTCGTACAATGAGCAGTTCTTC.

The CDR3 nucleotides read TGTGCCAGCAGTTTATTTGTGACTAGCGGCTTAACCTACAATGAGCAGTTCTTC. Its translation: CASSLFVTSGLTYNEQFF. The rearrangement uses TRBV28 and TRBJ2-1, with 9 bases identical to TRBD2. CDR3 length: 18 residues. After removal of 1 base from V and 2 bases from J, the junction contained 9 bases not matched to a gene. Germline CDR1 MDHEN, CDR2 SYDVKM.

In its sample, this clonotype was seen a few times. V is TRBV24-1 and J is TRBJ2-1; 9 positions agree with TRBD2. V dropped 5 bases and J dropped 1; count of bases not matched to a gene: 11. Germline V gives CDR1 KGHDR, CDR2 SFDVKD. CDR3 length: 18 residues. This CDR3 reads CATSGGLALSKSYNEQFF. CDR3 nucleotide sequence: TGTGCCACCAGTGGAGGACTAGCGTTATCAAAGTCCTACAATGAGCAGTTCTTC.

This clonotype was observed a few times. Possible read error: a much larger clone is one base away. The chain recombines TRBV18 with TRBJ1-6; D uncertain. The CDR3 is 14 amino acids. Germline CDR1 reads KGHSH; CDR2 reads LQKENI. CDR3 sequence (DNA): TGTGCCAGCTCTGAGGACCGGGGAAATTTACCCCTCCACTTT. Translated, it gives CASSEDRGNLPLHF.

This clonotype was seen only a few times. The J gene is TRBJ1-3, the V gene TRBV18, with TRBD1 as a possible D gene (5 bases). Trimming removed 3 bases from V and 5 bases from J, with 11 bases in between. CDR1 is KGHSH, CDR2 LQKENI, per germline. This CDR3 spans 14 amino acids. CDR3 sequence (DNA): TGTGCCAGCTCACCTTCGGACACCCGAAACACCATATATTTT. This encodes CASSPSDTRNTIYF.

This clonotype was found many times. The V call is TRBV7-3, the J call TRBJ1-1, with 7 bases that match TRBD1. The CDR3 has 13 amino acids. CDR1 and CDR2 from the germline V gene are SGHTA and FQGTGA. V dropped 5 bases and J dropped 5; count of bases not matched to a gene: 5. The CDR3 region has the DNA TGTGCCAGCAGCCGAGACAGGGAGACTGAAGCTTTCTTT. Residues: CASSRDRETEAFF. Full variable domain (missing parts from reference TRBV7-3 and TRBJ1-1): GAGVSQTPSNKVTEKGKYVELRCDPISGHTALYWYRQSLGQGPEFLIYFQGTGAADDSGLPNDRFFAVRPEGSVSTLKIQRTERGDSAVYLCASSRDRETEAFFGQGTRLTVV.

This clonotype came up many times. V is TRBV28 and J is TRBJ1-2; D is undetermined. V dropped 6 bases and J dropped 8 bases, with 19 bases sitting between them. CDR1 and CDR2 (germline): MDHEN, SYDVKM. CDR3 size: 14 residues. CDR3 loop: CASRLDGAGGGYTF. The CDR3 DNA sequence: TGTGCCAGCAGATTGGACGGAGCGGGTGGCGGCTACACCTTC.

The sample holds many counts of this clonotype. J is TRBJ1-4 and V is TRBV3-1; D ambiguous. Between the trimmed V and J ends, which lost 0 bases and 0 bases, there was a span of 17 bases. The germline V gene has CDR1 LGHDT and CDR2 YNNKEL (reference sequence). This CDR3 has 19 amino acids. CDR3 sequence: CASSQDPGLPEATNEKLFF. The CDR3 nucleotides read TGTGCCAGCAGCCAAGATCCGGGCCTCCCAGAGGCAACTAATGAAAAACTGTTTTTT.

This clonotype was detected only a few times. This rearrangement joins TRBV19 to TRBJ1-2; tentative D call: TRBD1 (6 bases). Looked up from germline, CDR1 is LNHDA and CDR2 is SQIVND (reference sequence). Trimming removed 8 bases at V and 0 bases at J, with 16 bases between. The CDR3 covers 15 residues. The CDR3 coding sequence is TGTGCCAGTTCCGGACAGCCAATAACTAACTATGGCTACACCTTC. It translates to CASSGQPITNYGYTF.

The chain has TRBV6-1 and TRBJ1-5, with 10 bases lining up with TRBD1. Germline trimming cut 6 bases from V and 9 bases from J; bases unmatched to any gene: 8. CDR1 and CDR2 (germline): MNHNS, SASEGT. The CDR3 extends over 14 amino acids. CDR3 DNA: TGTGCCAGCAGCCCGGGACAGGGGTTTTGGCCCCAGCATTTT. This gives the protein CASSPGQGFWPQHF.

The sample holds many counts of this clonotype. The genes are TRBV4-2 and TRBJ2-1; 11 nucleotides agree with TRBD2. Germline V lookup: CDR1 LGHNA, CDR2 YNFKEQ. The trim removed 5 bases at V and 0 bases at J, leaving 9 bases unmatched. The CDR3 runs to 18 residues. For the CDR3, the DNA is TGTGCCAGCAGCTATCCCGGACTAGCGGGCGACTCCTACAATGAGCAGTTCTTC. It translates to CASSYPGLAGDSYNEQFF.

This clonotype occurred a few times. The gene calls are TRBV29-1 and TRBJ2-2; D unclear. Germline CDR1 and CDR2: SQVTM and ANQGSEA. CDR3 size: 13 residues. V was shortened by 6 bases and J by 3 bases, with 11 bases between the two germline ends. The CDR3 region has the DNA TGCAGCGTGGAAATGCCTCACACCGGGGAGCTGTTTTTT. It is translated as CSVEMPHTGELFF.

This clonotype was seen just once. Given a much more abundant clone one base away, this may be a read error. J is TRBJ2-4 and V is TRBV15; D could derive from TRBD1 or TRBD2 (5 bases each). Trimming removed 1 base from V and 13 bases from J, with 23 bases in between. This CDR3 contains 16 residues. Germline CDR1 is LNHNV and CDR2 is YYDKDF (reference sequence). In DNA, the CDR3 is TGTGCCACCAGCAGAGGAGTGGGGGTCGCCTACAATGAGCAGTACTTC. Translated, it gives CATSRGVGVAYNEQYF.

Ten or more counts support this clonotype. The chain is built from TRBV6-5 and TRBJ2-7, with D perhaps being TRBD1 or TRBD2 (6 bases each). V shed 2 bases and J shed 4 bases, with 15 bases lying between them. This CDR3 is 15 amino acids long. Germline V gives CDR1 MNHEY, CDR2 SVGAGI. The CDR3 sequence: CASSYLPGARYEQYF. CDR3 DNA: TGTGCCAGCAGTTACCTACCGGGGGCAAGGTACGAGCAGTACTTC.

The table lists this clonotype with a few counts. The chain links TRBV12-3 or TRBV12-4 to TRBJ2-4; D gene ambiguous. The CDR3 is made up of 13 amino acids. The ends were cut back, 3 bases at V and 6 bases at J, with 9 bases in the middle. The CDR3 DNA reads TGTGCCAGCAGTTTTAGGGATTTAAACATTCAGTACTTC. The encoded protein is CASSFRDLNIQYF.

V usage is TRBV9 and J usage is TRBJ2-1, with a weak D call TRBD2 (6 bases). Germline V gives CDR1 SGDLS, CDR2 YYNGEE. The CDR3 has 15 amino acids. Between the trimmed V and J ends, which lost 0 bases and 4 bases, there was a span of 11 bases. The CDR3 loop reads CASSVGGLTYNEQFF. The CDR3 nucleotides read TGTGCCAGCAGCGTAGGGGGACTCACATACAATGAGCAGTTCTTC.

This clonotype was observed at least ten times. The chain combines TRBV27 with TRBJ2-1; the match to TRBD2 covers 10 bases. With V trimmed by 6 bases and J by 9 bases, 5 bases remained unmatched. This CDR3 has 13 amino acids. CDR1 is MNHEY and CDR2 is SMNVEV in the germline V gene (reference sequence). CDR3 sequence: CASSRASGSEQFF. The CDR3 DNA reads as TGTGCCAGCAGCCGAGCTAGCGGGAGTGAGCAGTTCTTC.

This clonotype was observed a handful of times. This sequence joins TRBV20-1 and TRBJ2-7, with D uncertain. This CDR3 has 13 residues. The V gene's germline CDR1 is DFQATT and CDR2 SNEGSKA (reference sequence). V dropped 6 bases and J dropped 3 bases, with 15 bases sitting between them. The CDR3, as DNA: TGCAGTGCCCCCCCGCAGGAAAGCTACGAGCAGTACTTC. Translating it yields CSAPPQESYEQYF.

This clonotype was seen repeatedly, ten times or more. The rearrangement uses TRBV18 and TRBJ2-1; D is uncertain. This CDR3 comprises 13 residues. With 3 bases removed from V and 8 bases from J, the gap between germline ends came to 11 bases. Germline CDR1 KGHSH, CDR2 LQKENI. CDR3 in DNA: TGTGCCAGCTCACCCCCCGAGAGGCATGAGCAGTTCTTC. Encoded protein: CASSPPERHEQFF.

The sample holds many counts of this clonotype. This chain uses TRBV15 with TRBJ1-1; 7 nucleotides agree with TRBD1. CDR3 length: 15 residues. V lost 2 bases, J lost 1 base, and 4 bases stayed unmatched. Germline values: CDR1 LNHNV, CDR2 YYDKDF (reference sequence). The CDR3 nucleotides are TGTGCCACCAGCAGAAGCCGGGACAGGAACACTGAAGCTTTCTTT. Encoded protein: CATSRSRDRNTEAFF.